This TCR beta chain was retrieved from a study of blood T cells in healthy people across ages. Study details: Template switching picked up about one barcoded beta molecule for each two T cells. The study's findings and limits: Observed TCR beta diversity per million T cells went down as age went up. This fall followed a roughly linear course with age. The long-lived group displayed more naive CD4+ cells, plus higher diversity, than the aged donors did.

On this clonotype: Its antigen is not known.

This CDR3 contains 16 residues. The germline CDR1 and CDR2 sequences are MNHNY and SVGAGI (reference sequence). V shed 7 bases, J shed 2 bases, and the junction held 8 bases outside the gene matches. Primed by a sample-barcoded 5' primer and a J-beta primer mix, a second PCR proceeded for about 7 to 12 cycles. With 12 random nucleotides, a template-switch adaptor tagged each individual cDNA molecule. TCRdb reprocessed the 5' RACE reads with MiXCR, giving one entry per CDR3 protein. Of roughly 2 million distinct CDR3 sequences in the sample, around half are singletons; the top ten hold around 2.1%. V usage is TRBV6-6 and J usage is TRBJ1-5, with 10 positions matching TRBD1. This TCR derives from a woman in her thirties or forties in good health. The specimen was blood. This chain's CDR3 is CASTRGTGEGNQPQHF. In DNA, the CDR3 is TGTGCCAGCACCAGGGGGACAGGGGAAGGCAATCAGCCCCAGCATTTT.